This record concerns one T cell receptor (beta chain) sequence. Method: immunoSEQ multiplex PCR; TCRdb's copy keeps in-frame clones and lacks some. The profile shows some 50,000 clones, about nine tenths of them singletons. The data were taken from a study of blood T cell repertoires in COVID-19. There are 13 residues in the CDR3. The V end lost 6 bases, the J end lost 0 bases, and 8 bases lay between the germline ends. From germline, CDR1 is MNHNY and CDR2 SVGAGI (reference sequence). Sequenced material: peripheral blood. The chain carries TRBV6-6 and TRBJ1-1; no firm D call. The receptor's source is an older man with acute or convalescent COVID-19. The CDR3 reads CASRGGMNTEAFF. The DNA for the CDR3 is TGTGCCAGCAGGGGAGGGATGAACACTGAAGCTTTCTTT.